This T cell receptor (beta chain) originates from a study of early stage breast cancer tumors. For the study at large: Invasive lobular carcinomas made up about 30% of the 12 ER+/PR+/HER2- tumors.

Whole-study results and caveats: Tumors had approximately 2.5-fold higher T cell density than normal breast.

Remarks on this clone: The target antigen is unknown.

Blood replicates held 0.5 ug DNA, tumor or normal breast roughly 1.5 ug, two each. Sequencing was performed with immunoSEQ multiplex PCR; in TCRdb, only in-frame clones are kept and a portion is missing. There are around 11,000 clones in the sample; about 80% occur only once, and approximately 15% lies in the top ten. This CDR3 is built from 14 residues. V lost 2 bases and J lost 9, with 14 bases in between. Germline V gene sequence: CDR1 SNHLY, CDR2 FYNNEI. Sequenced: breast tumor tissue. This sequence was found in a person aged 70 to 85 with breast cancer. This sequence joins TRBV2 and TRBJ2-1; TRBD2 is a possible D gene (5 bases). The CDR3 protein is CASSELVEGSEQFF. The CDR3 region has the DNA TGTGCCAGCAGTGAACTTGTTGAGGGATCTGAGCAGTTCTTC. The whole variable domain, remainder taken from reference TRBV2 and TRBJ2-1, is EPEVTQTPSHQVTQMGQEVILRCVPISNHLYFYWYRQILGQKVEFLVSFYNNEISEKSEIFDDQFSVERPDGSNFTLKIRSTKLEDSAMYFCASSELVEGSEQFFGPGTRLTVL.